The present TCR beta chain was sequenced within a study of identical twins (dated by TCRdb to about 2016). At the level of the whole study: The study deep-sequenced TCR alpha and beta repertoires from monozygotic twins, unrelated adults of various ages and cord blood to test whether fetal clonotypes persist. To rule out contamination, the twin experiments were replicated at different times with different library preparation protocols. On the study overall, not on this receptor specifically: The excess sharing between twins in beta out-of-frame sequences was weaker because fewer shared sequences reduced the signal-to-noise ratio. Compared with coincidental sharing between unrelated individuals, out-of-frame TCR alpha sequences shared between twins showed an excess of sequences with low generation probability. Invariant T cells such as MAIT and iNKT could partly confound zero-insertion analyses, though diverse VJ usage argued against this for most clonotypes. Because the same donors could not be followed over many years, conclusions were based on cross-sectional statistical analysis. In monozygotic twins, out-of-frame TCR alpha sharing was systematically underestimated by recombination models, although the models agreed with sharing between unrelated individuals. Abundant cord blood beta clonotypes had fewer insertions, young adult naive repertoires showed a similar but weaker trend, and memory repertoires showed no such trend.

With respect to this clonotype: Its recognized antigen is unknown. It has no much larger one-base neighbor in the sample; base qualities were not kept.

The protocol used for the library was 5' RACE. The instrument was an Illumina HiSeq 2000. Template switching introduced a universal primer binding site; the final cDNA contained a unique molecular identifier, enabling accurate counting of TCR cDNA molecules. Specific primers in the conserved constant-segment region were used to synthesize first-strand cDNA for TCR alpha and beta chains. To control for contamination, every cDNA library carried two barcodes: a SMART-Mk sample barcode plus Illumina barcodes. TruSeq adapter sequences and Illumina sample barcodes were added in two successive PCR steps. The TCR alpha and beta cDNA libraries were sequenced on the Illumina HiSeq platform using custom primers. Per the authors' processing: MiGEC was used to process raw reads and extract unique molecular identifiers, and MiXCR was used to find CDR3 positions. For each individual, recombination models were inferred using an EM algorithm with the repgenHMM and IGoR tools. Shared clonotype analysis was performed with the tcR package in R, normalizing sharing by the product of cloneset sizes. Out-of-frame nonproductive sequences were analyzed to study raw recombination free of thymic and clonal selection effects. TCRdb applied fastp at Q25 and MiXCR to the public reads, then kept only in-frame beta chains. Rows are combined by CDR3 protein, so each entry shows the most common genes and DNA. Clone size and V and J calls follow TCRdb, not the original study. This sample holds about 450,000 distinct CDR3 sequences; roughly 18% were observed only once. The ten most abundant clones make up around 10% of the sample.

Every donor was a healthy Caucasian. The study also sequenced three unrelated non-twin adults: a male aged 18 to 30, a male aged 50 to 59 and a female aged 50 to 59. Miltenyi CD45RO+ enrichment and human naive T-cell isolation kits were used to isolate memory (CD45RO+) and naive T cells from PBMC. V lost 3 bases and J lost 0 bases; the stretch between them is 9 bases long. The germline V gene (reference sequence) yields PRHDT for CDR1 and FYEKMQ for CDR2. Its CDR3 holds 14 amino acids, cysteine through phenylalanine. The sequence is cut down to CDR3 DNA, 42 bases in frame from base 1. The receptor chain draws on TRBV13 and TRBJ2-7; the D gene is perhaps TRBD2, from 6 matching bases. The TCR comes from a man aged 45 to 65 in good health. Sequencing was done on a sample of naive T cells sorted from blood. The sample's cell subset or site label, decoded: cells isolated with a human naive T-cell isolation kit. The CDR3 region: CASSFRGLSYEQYF. The nucleotides are TGTGCCAGCAGCTTCCGGGGACTCTCCTACGAGCAGTACTTC.